The 30 T cell receptor beta chains below all came from one sample that was sequenced in a study of T cells in Graves' hyperthyroidism and ophthalmopathy. What was amplified from RNA transcripts were TCR beta CDR3 regions. Carried out on the TCR CDR3, a first-round RT-PCR used the HTBI primer set. TCRdb processed the multiplex PCR reads anew with MiXCR; each CDR3 protein has one entry. Of some 270,000 distinct CDR3 sequences listed, 13% are singletons. Sequencing input: blood. The receptors here all came from a woman aged 25-40 years with Graves' hyperthyroidism that later progressed to Graves' ophthalmopathy.

The chain is built from TRBV9 and TRBJ1-2; tentative D call: TRBD1 (5 bases). Trimming left V 5 bases short and J 6 bases short, with 17 bases between. Looked up from germline, CDR1 is SGDLS and CDR2 is YYNGEE. CDR3 length equals 14 residues. CDR3 loop: CASSLTEVADGYTF. The CDR3 DNA reads TGTGCCAGCAGTTTGACAGAGGTAGCGGATGGCTACACCTTC.

In this sample, this clonotype turned up many times. This rearrangement joins TRBV7-9 to TRBJ2-2; 7 positions agree with TRBD1. J was trimmed by 7 bases and V by 6 bases; bases with no gene match: 5. The CDR3 extends over 13 amino acids. The germline V gene encodes CDR1 SEHNR and CDR2 FQNEAQ (reference sequence). In nucleotides, the CDR3 is TGTGCCAGCAGAGATGCAGGGGGCGGGGAGCTGTTTTTT. Translated: CASRDAGGGELFF.

This clonotype appeared many times. The rearrangement links TRBV18 to TRBJ2-5, with TRBD2 matching over 8 bases. Germline CDR1 KGHSH, CDR2 LQKENI. The J segment lost 2 bases and the V segment lost 2 bases, leaving 4 bases of the junction unmatched. The CDR3 sequence is 15 residues long. The CDR3 is CASSPRSGGQETQYF. The CDR3 DNA follows: TGTGCCAGCTCACCAAGATCGGGAGGGCAAGAGACCCAGTACTTC.

This clonotype was observed at least ten times. V and J are TRBV20-1 and TRBJ2-7, with D maybe TRBD2 (7 bases). Germline V gene sequence: CDR1 DFQATT, CDR2 SNEGSKA (reference sequence). This CDR3 comprises 16 residues. Trimming shortened V by 6 bases and J by 0 bases, and 21 bases separated the two germline ends. The CDR3 protein is CSATAGGLADSYEQYF. The CDR3 DNA reads as TGCAGTGCCACCGCCGGGGGGCTAGCGGACTCCTACGAGCAGTACTTC.

This clonotype was observed a few times. The chain links TRBV28 to TRBJ2-7, with D unclear. This CDR3 spans 15 amino acids. Trimming took off 5 bases at V and 2 bases at J, with 16 bases between the two ends. CDR1 is MDHEN, CDR2 SYDVKM, per germline. CDR3: CASSPVLSRPYEQYF. CDR3 DNA: TGTGCCAGCAGTCCCGTACTTTCGCGCCCCTACGAGCAGTACTTC.

The chain employs TRBV4-1 and TRBJ2-1; 8 bases match TRBD2. With V trimmed by 1 base and J by 7 bases, 12 bases remained unmatched. The CDR3 sequence is 17 residues long. CDR1 is MGHRA, CDR2 YSYEKL, per germline. CDR3 DNA: TGCGCCAGCAGCCAAGCAGATATGGGACTAGTTCGTAATGAGCAGTTCTTC. Residues: CASSQADMGLVRNEQFF.

This clonotype has ten or more counts. The chain carries TRBV19 and TRBJ2-1; D is ambiguous. Germline CDR1 reads LNHDA; CDR2 reads SQIVND (reference sequence). CDR3 length equals 13 residues. Trimming pared 5 bases from V and 6 bases from J, leaving 11 bases between. DNA for the CDR3: TGTGCCAGTAGTCTCGGGCGGTTCAATGAGCAGTTCTTC. As protein: CASSLGRFNEQFF.

The chain recombines TRBV10-2 with TRBJ2-1; 8 bases are a match to TRBD2. CDR3 length: 15 residues. Trimming removed 3 bases from V and 4 bases from J; junction bases left unmatched: 5. Germline V gene sequence: CDR1 WSHSY, CDR2 SAAADI. The CDR3 here is CASSDSASGYNEQFF. CDR3 nucleotide sequence: TGCGCCAGCAGTGACTCGGCTAGCGGGTACAATGAGCAGTTCTTC.

This clonotype was detected ten times or more. The chain couples TRBV27 to TRBJ2-7; TRBD1 aligns across 7 bases. Looked up from germline, CDR1 is MNHEY and CDR2 is SMNVEV (reference sequence). This CDR3 region has 16 residues. V lost 5 bases and J lost 4; bases outside the gene matches: 14. CDR3 protein: CASSHFGAQGKYEQYF. Here the CDR3 DNA reads TGTGCCAGCAGTCACTTCGGGGCACAGGGGAAGTACGAGCAGTACTTC.

This clonotype was seen repeatedly, ten times or more. CDR3 region: CASSLSAGALGGELFF. In DNA, the CDR3 is TGTGCCAGCAGTTTATCCGCCGGGGCGCTGGGCGGGGAGCTGTTTTTT. V usage is TRBV28 and J usage is TRBJ2-2; D could derive from TRBD1 or TRBD2 (5 bases each). The CDR3 loop spans 16 amino acids. With 1 base removed from V and 7 bases from J, the gap between germline ends came to 16 bases. The germline CDR1 and CDR2 sequences are MDHEN and SYDVKM.

This clonotype appeared a few times. The V call is TRBV25-1, the J call TRBJ2-7; 8 bases line up with TRBD1. The CDR3 is made up of 14 amino acids. Germline CDR1 reads MGHDK; CDR2 reads SYGVNS. V lost 6 bases and J lost 3; bases outside the gene matches: 7. CDR3 in amino acids: CASSPGQVHYEQYF. In DNA, the CDR3 is TGTGCCAGCAGCCCGGGACAGGTTCACTACGAGCAGTACTTC.

This clonotype was counted only a few times. V usage is TRBV4-3 and J usage is TRBJ1-2, with D possibly matching TRBD1 (5 bases). Germline-derived CDR1 and CDR2 are LGHNA and YSLEER. Trimming left V 1 base short and J 4 bases short, with 10 bases between. The CDR3 covers 14 residues. The CDR3, as DNA: TGCGCCAGCAGCCAAGGAAGGGGACCCTATGGCTACACCTTC. Its translation: CASSQGRGPYGYTF.

This clonotype was seen ten or more times. This chain links TRBV29-1 with TRBJ2-3, with 10 bases lining up with TRBD1. The CDR3 runs to 13 residues. Unmatched junction bases numbered 3, after V lost 6 bases and J lost 3 bases. CDR1 is SQVTM, CDR2 ANQGSEA, per germline. CDR3 coding DNA: TGCAGCGTCGGGACAGGGGCGACAGATACGCAGTATTTT. Protein sequence: CSVGTGATDTQYF.

The chain couples TRBV4-3 to TRBJ2-7; 7 bases match TRBD2. This CDR3 region has 15 residues. Trimming at V came to 4 bases and at J to 7 bases, leaving 13 bases not matched to a gene. Germline V CDR1 and CDR2: LGHNA, YSLEER. CDR3 residues: CASSPSRGRGKEQYF. CDR3 bases: TGCGCCAGCAGCCCAAGTCGGGGGAGGGGTAAGGAGCAGTACTTC.

The table lists this clonotype with many counts. The V gene is TRBV10-3, the J gene TRBJ2-1; 11 positions match TRBD1. The V and J ends lost 6 bases and 8 bases, in that order; junction bases with no gene match: 3. This CDR3 spans 13 amino acids. CDR1 ENHRY and CDR2 SYGVKD come from the germline V gene. CDR3 bases: TGTGCCATCAGCGGACAGGGGGCCGATGAGCAGTTCTTC. The encoded protein is CAISGQGADEQFF.

This clonotype was found a few times. The chain has TRBV19 and TRBJ1-2; D remains unclear. This CDR3 spans 13 amino acids. Germline assignment: CDR1 LNHDA and CDR2 SQIVND (reference sequence). V lost 0 bases, J lost 8 bases, and 10 bases lay in between. CDR3 protein: CASSIDRQRGYTF. CDR3 in DNA: TGTGCCAGTAGTATAGACCGACAACGCGGCTACACCTTC.

This clonotype was found a few times. The chain employs TRBV6-4 and TRBJ2-2, with 7 bases aligning to TRBD1. V shed 3 bases, J shed 5 bases, and the junction held 3 bases outside the gene matches. The CDR3 spans 14 residues. CDR1 MRHNA and CDR2 SNTAGT come from the germline V gene. CDR3 sequence (DNA): TGTGCCAGCAGTGATGGGACAGAGACCGGGGAGCTGTTTTTT. It yields the protein CASSDGTETGELFF.

The chain links TRBV7-2 to TRBJ2-1, with 10 bases identical to TRBD1. This CDR3 has 15 residues. Germline CDR1 and CDR2: SGHTA and FQGNSA. The junction had 9 bases not matched to a gene; V was cut back by 5 bases and J by 8 bases. CDR3 in DNA: TGTGCCAGCAGCCCGGGGGACAGGGGAGTTCATGAGCAGTTCTTC. It is translated as CASSPGDRGVHEQFF. Together with reference TRBV7-2 and TRBJ2-1, the CDR3 gives the full variable domain: GAGVSQSPSNKVTEKGKDVELRCDPISGHTALYWYRQSLGQGLEFLIYFQGNSAPDKSGLPSDRFSAERTGGSVSTLTIQRTQQEDSAVYLCASSPGDRGVHEQFFGPGTRLTVL.

This clonotype has ten or more counts. V and J are TRBV3-1 and TRBJ2-3; no clear D. The length of the CDR3 is 14 residues. The V gene lost 3 bases and the J gene lost 0 bases, with 7 bases spanning the gap. Per germline, CDR1 LGHDT and CDR2 YNNKEL (reference sequence). CDR3 loop: CASSQQESTDTQYF. CDR3 DNA: TGTGCCAGCAGCCAGCAGGAGAGCACAGATACGCAGTATTTT.

A few counts support this clonotype. The genes are TRBV19 and TRBJ2-1; 13 bases match TRBD2. The CDR3 runs to 15 residues. With V trimmed by 10 bases and J by 6 bases, 9 bases remained unmatched. Germline V gene data show CDR1 as LNHDA and CDR2 as SQIVND (reference sequence). CDR3 sequence: CATMGGTSGTNEQFF. CDR3 DNA sequence: TGTGCCACTATGGGGGGGACTAGCGGGACCAATGAGCAGTTCTTC.

This clonotype was counted at least ten times. The chain uses TRBV28 and TRBJ2-7, with 8 bases lining up with TRBD1. CDR1 is MDHEN, CDR2 SYDVKM, per germline. V lost 4 bases, J lost 3 bases, and 17 bases stayed unmatched. CDR3 length: 18 amino acids. CDR3 nucleotides: TGTGCCAGCAGTTCATCCCTTCTGGTGGGGACAGGTATCTACGAGCAGTACTTC. Amino acids: CASSSSLLVGTGIYEQYF.

This clonotype was recorded at least ten times. This rearrangement joins TRBV11-2 to TRBJ2-5; TRBD2 matches 8 bases. The CDR3 has 14 residues. Germline V gives CDR1 SGHAT, CDR2 FQNNGV. The J segment lost 4 bases and the V segment lost 5 bases, leaving 6 bases of the junction unmatched. The CDR3 is CASSAGTRVETQYF. CDR3 DNA sequence: TGTGCCAGCAGCGCCGGGACTAGGGTAGAGACCCAGTACTTC.

This clonotype was picked up many times. J is TRBJ2-4 and V is TRBV4-2, with a weak D call TRBD2 (5 bases). The CDR3 length is 14 residues. From germline, CDR1 is LGHNA and CDR2 YNFKEQ. V gave up 0 bases and J gave up 8 bases, with 11 bases separating them. The CDR3 region is CASSQEVAEDIQYF. The CDR3 DNA is TGTGCCAGCAGCCAAGAGGTTGCGGAGGACATTCAGTACTTC.

This clonotype was seen many times. This CDR3 is CASSLTGGPLDTGELFF. The CDR3 bases are TGTGCCAGCAGTTTGACAGGGGGCCCGCTAGACACCGGGGAGCTGTTTTTT. This chain links TRBV27 with TRBJ2-2; 10 bases are a match to TRBD1. The germline CDR1 and CDR2 sequences are MNHEY and SMNVEV (reference sequence). The CDR3 length is 17 residues. After removal of 3 bases from V and 3 bases from J, the junction contained 7 bases not matched to a gene.

V and J are TRBV27 and TRBJ1-6; weak D call: TRBD1 (6 bases). The CDR3 is made up of 16 amino acids. In germline, CDR1 is MNHEY, CDR2 SMNVEV (reference sequence). V was cut by 2 bases and J by 4 bases, with 12 bases left in between. In DNA form, the CDR3 reads TGTGCCAGCAGTTTAGGGACATCGCGTTATAATTCACCCCTCCACTTT. Translation gives CASSLGTSRYNSPLHF.

This clonotype was detected ten times or more. J is TRBJ2-3 and V is TRBV2, with 8 bases matching TRBD1. The trim removed 5 bases at V and 6 bases at J, leaving 10 bases unmatched. This CDR3 contains 15 residues. Germline lookup yields CDR1 SNHLY and CDR2 FYNNEI. CDR3 bases: TGTGCCAGCAGTAGAGCGTCAGGGGGCGCGGATACGCAGTATTTT. It encodes CASSRASGGADTQYF.

This clonotype has only a few counts. The V call is TRBV11-2, the J call TRBJ2-6; no reliable D call. This CDR3 contains 14 residues. CDR1 and CDR2 (germline): SGHAT, FQNNGV. V lost 8 bases to trimming and J lost 0 bases, with 8 bases between them. CDR3 nucleotide sequence: TGTGCCAGCGCCGCTAACTCTGGGGCCAACGTCCTGACTTTC. Protein sequence: CASAANSGANVLTF. The full variable domain, its missing parts supplied by reference TRBV11-2 and TRBJ2-6, is EAGVAQSPRYKIIEKRQSVAFWCNPISGHATLYWYQQILGQGPKLLIQFQNNGVVDDSQLPKDRFSAERLKGVDSTLKIQPAKLEDSAVYLCASAANSGANVLTFGAGSRLTVL.

In its sample, this clonotype was seen a few times. The chain couples TRBV30 to TRBJ2-6; D is perhaps TRBD1 (8 bases). Germline CDR1 reads GTSNPN; CDR2 reads SVGIG (reference sequence). The CDR3 totals 18 residues. Trimming stripped 2 bases from V and 0 bases from J, with 17 bases between. The CDR3 nucleotides are TGTGCCTGGAGTAGGGGAGGGACAGGTGGCTCTGGGGCCAACGTCCTGACTTTC. Its protein product is CAWSRGGTGGSGANVLTF.

The V and J genes are TRBV9 and TRBJ2-1, with D possibly TRBD2 on 6 matching bases. CDR3 length: 19 residues. Looked up from germline, CDR1 is SGDLS and CDR2 is YYNGEE. Deletions cut 3 bases from V and 9 bases from J, with 31 bases between. In nucleotides, the CDR3 is TGTGCCAGCAGCGGCCGGGACTTGGGGTCGGGGGTGGGCCCCAGTGAGCAGTTCTTC. This gives the protein CASSGRDLGSGVGPSEQFF. The variable domain in full, with the rest retrieved from reference TRBV9 and TRBJ2-1, is DSGVTQTPKHLITATGQRVTLRCSPRSGDLSVYWYQQSLDQGLQFLIQYYNGEERAKGNILERFSAQQFPDLHSELNLSSLELGDSALYFCASSGRDLGSGVGPSEQFFGPGTRLTVL.

This clonotype turned up a few times. The chain couples TRBV6-2 or TRBV6-3 to TRBJ2-7, with 7 bases matching TRBD2. This CDR3 contains 15 residues. Germline CDR1 reads MNHEY; CDR2 reads SVGEGT. V was pared by 7 bases and J by 7 bases, with 16 bases of the junction left unmatched. The CDR3 spells CASNPATSRNEEQYF. The DNA of the CDR3 is TGTGCCAGCAACCCCGCGACTAGCCGAAACGAAGAGCAGTACTTC.